This is a list of T cell receptor beta chains from one sample in a study of regulatory T cells. Some clones are missing from TCRdb's copy, which holds only in-frame ones; the method was immunoSEQ multiplex PCR. The sample shows around 32,000 clones, less than 95% of them seen only once. The sequenced material came from conventional CD4+ T cells sorted from blood. These receptors all stem from a person aged 18-35 years with CD3G deficiency. CDR3s include the opening cysteine and the closing phenylalanine or tryptophan. Fields, in order: clone size, J gene, V gene, D gene, CDR3 protein, CDR3 DNA. A D gene is named only where the DNA matches it firmly. Part of the rows lack a size; the others show once, few, many or a class for expanded clones.

. TRBJ2-3 TRBV6-5 . CASSQTTDTQYF TGTGCCAGCAGCCAGACCACAGATACGCAGTATTTT
few TRBJ2-7 TRBV28 . CASRIQGRDEQYF TGTGCCAGCAGGATACAGGGAAGAGACGAGCAGTACTTC
. TRBJ2-2 TRBV5-1 TRBD2 CASSPSGRAAGELFF TGCGCCAGCAGCCCGAGCGGGAGGGCGGCCGGGGAGCTGTTTTTT
. TRBJ1-2 TRBV6-1 . CASREGRGNYGYTF TGTGCCAGCAGGGAGGGCCGCGGAAACTATGGCTACACCTTC
. TRBJ2-1 TRBV11-3 TRBD2 CASSPGRGLSHEQFF TGTGCCAGCAGCCCCGGGAGGGGACTCTCTCATGAGCAGTTCTTC
. TRBJ2-3 TRBV5-1 . CASSLGQITDTQYF TGCGCCAGCAGCTTGGGACAGATCACAGATACGCAGTATTTT
few TRBJ1-5 TRBV2 . CASNAAGQDQPQHF TGTGCCAGCAATGCGGCAGGGCAAGATCAGCCCCAGCATTTT
. TRBJ2-7 TRBV11-2 TRBD1 CASSVNRGLSYEQYF TGTGCCAGCAGCGTGAACAGGGGGCTCTCCTACGAGCAGTACTTC
. TRBJ2-5 TRBV5-5 TRBD2 CASSLETSESETQYF TGTGCCAGCAGCTTAGAGACTAGCGAGTCAGAGACCCAGTACTTC
. TRBJ2-7 TRBV6-1 TRBD2 CASSEAGGPQEQYF TGTGCCAGCAGTGAAGCGGGAGGGCCGCAAGAGCAGTACTTC
. TRBJ1-1 TRBV6-1 . CASSERGGLGMRAFF TGTGCCAGCAGTGAAAGGGGGGGGCTTGGTATGAGAGCTTTCTTT
. TRBJ1-6 TRBV28 . CASSPSTGEYNSPLHF TGTGCCAGCAGCCCGAGTACCGGGGAGTATAATTCACCCCTCCACTTT
. TRBJ2-3 TRBV2 . CASSGADTQYF TGTGCCAGCAGCGGGGCAGATACGCAGTATTTT
. TRBJ2-5 TRBV9 . CASNLGTQETQYF TGTGCCAGCAATCTCGGAACCCAAGAGACCCAGTACTTC
. TRBJ2-2 TRBV7-9 . CASSLSHITGELFF TGTGCCAGCAGCTTATCCCATATAACCGGGGAGCTGTTTTTT
. TRBJ2-5 TRBV5-1 . CASSRTRGPKETQYF TGCGCCAGCAGCCGAACGCGGGGGCCCAAAGAGACCCAGTACTTC
. TRBJ1-5 TRBV28 . CASSSPGQSGNQPQHF TGTGCCAGCAGTTCGCCCGGACAGTCAGGCAATCAGCCCCAGCATTTT
. TRBJ2-2 TRBV18 TRBD1 CASSPATGGAYTGELFF TGTGCCAGCTCACCAGCGACAGGGGGTGCTTACACCGGGGAGCTGTTTTTT
. TRBJ2-7 TRBV28 . CASSLGTVTYEQYF TGTGCCAGCAGTTTAGGGACGGTGACCTACGAGCAGTACTTC
. TRBJ1-6 TRBV5-1 . CASSSGVLWRGNSPLHF TGCGCCAGCAGCTCCGGGGTCCTATGGAGGGGAAATTCACCCCTCCACTTT
. TRBJ1-1 TRBV6-1 . CASGRLFETEAFF TGTGCCAGCGGGCGTTTGTTCGAGACTGAAGCTTTCTTT
. TRBJ1-2 TRBV27 . CASSSGAARGYGYTF TGTGCCAGCAGTTCGGGAGCGGCGAGGGGTTATGGCTACACCTTC
. TRBJ1-4 TRBV14 . CASSQEKGHPYEKLFF TGTGCCAGCAGCCAAGAGAAGGGACATCCTTACGAAAAACTGTTTTTT
. TRBJ1-5 TRBV27 . CASSSTRVGGQPQHF TGTGCCAGCAGTTCCACTCGGGTAGGAGGTCAGCCCCAGCATTTT
. TRBJ2-3 TRBV5-1 TRBD2 CASSQGGTSGYTDTQYF TGCGCCAGCAGCCAGGGAGGGACTAGCGGCTACACAGATACGCAGTATTTT
. TRBJ2-1 TRBV28 TRBD2 CASSSAGTSGNEQFF TGTGCCAGCAGTTCAGCCGGGACTAGCGGAAATGAGCAGTTCTTC
. TRBJ2-7 TRBV6-1 . CASSFLTGPYEQYF TGTGCCAGCAGTTTTCTGACAGGTCCCTACGAGCAGTACTTC
. TRBJ1-6 TRBV19 TRBD1 CASTLSDRVVNSPLHF TGTGCCAGTACCCTATCCGACAGGGTTGTGAATTCACCCCTCCACTTT
. TRBJ1-4 TRBV7-3 . CASSEGRGKLFF TGTGCCAGCAGCGAAGGACGGGGGAAACTGTTTTTT
. TRBJ1-5 TRBV6-6 . CASSSFDGTNQPQHF TGTGCCAGCAGTTCCTTTGACGGGACTAATCAGCCCCAGCATTTT
. TRBJ2-2 TRBV19 . CASRRLGGSGELFF TGTGCCAGCCGCCGCCTAGGAGGGTCCGGGGAGCTGTTTTTT
. TRBJ2-7 TRBV5-1 . CASSRDLPIYEQYF TGCGCCAGCAGCAGGGACTTGCCAATTTACGAGCAGTACTTC
. TRBJ2-2 TRBV6-5 . CASSYVGVQGTGELFF TGTGCCAGCAGTTACGTAGGGGTACAAGGCACCGGGGAGCTGTTTTTT
. TRBJ1-1 TRBV4-3 . CASSQDRNRGTEAFF TGCGCCAGCAGCCAAGACAGGAACCGAGGGACTGAAGCTTTCTTT
. TRBJ2-7 TRBV6-1 TRBD1 CASSSGQPYEQYF TGTGCCAGCAGTTCGGGACAGCCCTACGAGCAGTACTTC
. TRBJ2-1 TRBV6-1 . CASSERGRAGEQFF TGTGCCAGCAGTGAGAGGGGAAGGGCCGGTGAGCAGTTCTTC
. TRBJ1-5 TRBV19 TRBD1 CASSTQRGTGGQPQHF TGTGCCAGTAGTACCCAAAGAGGGACAGGGGGCCAGCCCCAGCATTTT
. TRBJ1-2 TRBV4-1 . CASSQDRLGYGYTF TGCGCCAGCAGCCAAGATCGTCTGGGATATGGCTACACCTTC
. TRBJ1-5 TRBV19 . CASSTPGSQPQHF TGTGCCAGTAGTACTCCCGGCAGTCAGCCCCAGCATTTT
. TRBJ1-1 TRBV21-1 . CASSAPDRGHMNTEAFF TGTGCCAGCAGCGCCCCGGACAGGGGGCACATGAACACTGAAGCTTTCTTT
once TRBJ2-5 TRBV18 TRBD2 CASSRQRESALETQYF TGTGCCAGCTCACGTCAGCGGGAGTCGGCCCTAGAGACCCAGTACTTC
. TRBJ1-6 TRBV18 TRBD1 CASSQGQGSDSPLHF TGTGCCAGCTCACAGGGACAGGGATCGGATTCACCCCTCCACTTT
. TRBJ2-7 TRBV18 . CASSTYAPSGESYEQYF TGTGCCAGCTCCACATATGCCCCGTCTGGGGAGTCCTACGAGCAGTACTTC
. TRBJ1-1 TRBV7-2 . CASSFKGGTEAFF TGTGCCAGCAGCTTCAAAGGGGGCACTGAAGCTTTCTTT
. TRBJ1-4 TRBV6-5 TRBD1 CATRTGGVAGEKLFF TGTGCCACAAGGACAGGGGGGGTGGCCGGTGAAAAACTGTTTTTT
. TRBJ2-1 TRBV28 TRBD2 CASSLGGAYNEQFF TGTGCCAGCAGCCTGGGAGGGGCATACAATGAGCAGTTCTTC
. TRBJ2-6 TRBV5-1 . CASSNGVGANVLTF TGCGCCAGCAGCAATGGGGTCGGGGCCAACGTCCTGACTTTC
. TRBJ2-7 TRBV28 . CASSPPSPVGEQYF TGTGCCAGCAGTCCCCCCAGCCCCGTCGGTGAGCAGTACTTC
. TRBJ2-2 TRBV5-1 TRBD1 CASSFRTGGTGELFF TGCGCCAGCAGCTTCAGGACAGGGGGCACCGGGGAGCTGTTTTTT
. TRBJ2-5 TRBV28 TRBD2 CASSPKGASGKGETQYF TGTGCCAGCAGTCCGAAGGGGGCTAGCGGGAAAGGGGAGACCCAGTACTTC
. TRBJ2-1 TRBV19 TRBD1 CASSIDQPGTGDHLFYNEQFF TGTGCCAGTAGTATAGACCAACCCGGGACAGGGGACCATCTTTTCTACAATGAGCAGTTCTTC
. TRBJ2-7 TRBV23-1 . CASSPAFGGCAYEQYF TGCGCCAGCAGTCCTGCTTTTGGGGGCTGCGCCTACGAGCAGTACTTC
. TRBJ2-4 TRBV28 . CASSSNRVGIQYF TGTGCCAGCAGTTCCAACAGGGTAGGCATTCAGTACTTC
few TRBJ2-7 TRBV28 . CASSPTGSYEQYF TGTGCCAGCAGTCCGACAGGCTCCTACGAGCAGTACTTC